Listed here are 11 T cell receptor beta chains from one sample, sequenced in a study of identical twins. TCRdb passed the 5' RACE reads through MiXCR, listing each CDR3 protein once. Here the sample spans around 200,000 distinct CDR3 sequences, less than 10% being singletons. Specimen: memory (CD45RO+) T cells sorted from blood. The receptors originated from a woman younger than 35 in good health.

This clonotype was picked up a small number of times. The chain links TRBV10-1 to TRBJ2-1; 9 bases align to TRBD2. With 5 bases clipped from V and 3 bases from J, the junction kept 2 bases outside the gene matches. The germline V gene has CDR1 WNHNN and CDR2 SYGVQD (reference sequence). The CDR3 extends over 14 amino acids. CDR3 loop: CASSSTSGYNEQFF. The CDR3 DNA reads TGCGCCAGCAGTTCGACTAGCGGCTACAATGAGCAGTTCTTC.

This clonotype turned up a few times. This chain joins TRBV3-1 and TRBJ2-3, with D possibly being TRBD1 or TRBD2 (6 bases each). V lost 1 base to trimming and J lost 6 bases, with 11 bases between them. The germline gives CDR1 LGHDT, CDR2 YNNKEL (reference sequence). This CDR3 region has 14 residues. The CDR3 DNA is TGTGCCAGCAGCCAAGTTCTAGGGGGGGATACGCAGTATTTT. Amino acids: CASSQVLGGDTQYF.

This clonotype was counted only a few times. J is TRBJ2-5 and V is TRBV5-1, with unresolved D. The length of the CDR3 is 14 residues. CDR1 and CDR2 (germline): SGHRS, YFSETQ. The germline V and J ends were trimmed by 4 bases and 5 bases, with 15 bases remaining between them. The DNA for the CDR3 is TGCGCCAGCAGCACCGACCCGGCCGAGGAGACCCAGTACTTC. This gives the protein CASSTDPAEETQYF.

To note about this clonotype: The junction does not match germline at one end; this may be a read error. The chain uses TRBV11-2 and TRBJ2-1; TRBD2 might be the D (5 bases). The CDR3 contains 13 residues. Germline loops: CDR1 SGHAT, CDR2 FQNNGV. The CDR3 loop is CASNLVSGVEQFF. In nucleotides, the CDR3 is TGTGCCAGCAACTTAGTATCCGGGGTTGAGCAGTTCTTC. Complete variable domain (other parts from reference TRBV11-2 and TRBJ2-1): EAGVAQSPRYKIIEKRQSVAFWCNPISGHATLYWYQQILGQGPKLLIQFQNNGVVDDSQLPKDRFSAERLKGVDSTLKIQPAKLEDSAVYLCASNLVSGVEQFFGPGTRLTVL.

This clonotype has only a few counts. This rearrangement joins TRBV4-1 to TRBJ2-1; 9 bases fit TRBD1. Per germline, CDR1 MGHRA and CDR2 YSYEKL. This CDR3 is built from 15 residues. The V and J ends lost 1 base and 3 bases, in that order; junction bases with no gene match: 1. CDR3 bases: TGCGCCAGCAGCCAAGGGACAGGGGACTACAATGAGCAGTTCTTC. The encoded protein is CASSQGTGDYNEQFF.

The chain joins TRBV28 to TRBJ2-3; 7 positions match TRBD2. The CDR3 runs to 14 residues. The junction had 8 bases not matched to a gene; V was cut back by 5 bases and J by 6 bases. Germline-derived CDR1 and CDR2 are MDHEN and SYDVKM. The chain's CDR3 is CASSRAGYIDTQYF. In DNA form, the CDR3 reads TGTGCCAGCAGTCGAGCGGGATATATCGATACGCAGTATTTT.

The sample holds a few counts of this clonotype. The V call is TRBV15, the J call TRBJ2-4; D is uncertain. The germline V gene encodes CDR1 LNHNV and CDR2 YYDKDF (reference sequence). The V gene lost 1 base and the J gene lost 9 bases, with 4 bases spanning the gap. This CDR3 contains 11 residues. CDR3 sequence (DNA): TGTGCCACCAGCAGAGGGTTCATTCAGTACTTC. Translated: CATSRGFIQYF.

This clonotype was seen more than once but under ten times. The V call is TRBV4-2, the J call TRBJ2-7; 10 bases line up with TRBD2. This CDR3 is 18 amino acids long. The V and J ends lost 4 bases and 3 bases, in that order; junction bases with no gene match: 15. Germline V gene sequence: CDR1 LGHNA, CDR2 YNFKEQ. The CDR3 protein is CASSRRLAGREEVYEQYF. In DNA form, the CDR3 reads TGTGCCAGCAGCCGAAGACTAGCGGGTAGAGAGGAGGTCTACGAGCAGTACTTC.

This clonotype appeared many times. This chain joins TRBV16 and TRBJ1-5, with TRBD1 as a possible D gene (5 bases). Per germline, CDR1 KGHSY and CDR2 FQNENV. This CDR3 comprises 13 residues. Between the trimmed V and J ends, which lost 2 bases and 7 bases, there was a span of 9 bases. The CDR3 is CASSQAGYQPQHF. In DNA form, the CDR3 reads TGTGCCAGCAGCCAAGCAGGGTACCAGCCCCAGCATTTT.

This clonotype was recorded many times. The chain couples TRBV12-3 or TRBV12-4 to TRBJ2-1; D not certain. CDR3 size: 12 residues. The V and J ends lost 1 base and 13 bases respectively, with 11 bases between them. CDR3 coding DNA: TGTGCCAGCAGTTTAGTGGCTCAAATCCAGTTCTTC. Translating it yields CASSLVAQIQFF.

The chain has TRBV5-1 and TRBJ2-2; D unresolved. V was shortened by 2 bases and J by 6 bases, with 8 bases between the two germline ends. The CDR3 runs to 13 residues. Germline V lookup: CDR1 SGHRS, CDR2 YFSETQ. CDR3 residues: CASSLSSAGELFF. In nucleotides, the CDR3 is TGCGCCAGCAGCTTATCCAGTGCCGGGGAGCTGTTTTTT.